The sequence of this T cell receptor beta chain was determined in a study of OX40 agonist ivuxolimab in advanced cancers. For the study in its entirety: Ivuxolimab was a fully human IgG2 agonistic monoclonal antibody targeting the costimulatory receptor OX40 (CD134). In the dose-escalation cohort, around 80% of patients were male, and the mean age was 60 years with a range of roughly 20 to 79. Among the approximately 54 dose-escalation patients, around 20 had hepatocellular carcinoma, around 15 melanoma, 9 renal cell carcinoma and 9 head and neck cancer. The purpose of peripheral TCRbeta sequencing was to test whether ivuxolimab changed TCR sequence diversity and led to clonal T-cell expansion. Partial responses occurred in three dose-escalation patients: two with cutaneous melanoma and one with hepatocellular carcinoma. Intravenous ivuxolimab was administered to patients every 2 weeks at six dose levels: 0.01, 0.1, 0.3, 1.5, 3 and 10 mg/kg. Patients were allowed to have had prior anti-PD-1, anti-PD-L1 or anti-CTLA-4 therapy, and approximately 40% of the dose-escalation patients had previously received checkpoint inhibitors. The paper covers the monotherapy dose-escalation part of the phase I ivuxolimab trial, which included N of about 56 patients.

For this clone: Its specific antigen is unknown. It has no much larger one-base neighbor in the sample; base qualities were not kept.

The trial excluded patients who had a history of autoimmune disease or were on systemic immunosuppression. In every dose cohort, peripheral blood was drawn for TCR sequencing at baseline, cycle 4 day 1, and cycle 7 day 1. Samples came from an open-label, multicenter, first-in-human phase I dose-escalation trial of ivuxolimab. Adults with locally advanced or metastatic head and neck squamous cell, hepatocellular, melanoma or renal cell carcinoma were enrolled in the trial. Before TCR sequencing, CD4+ and CD8+ T cells were separately sorted from peripheral blood. Genomic DNA was isolated from the sorted cells so that the TCRbeta CDR3 region could be sequenced. TCRbeta CDR3 regions were sequenced using the immunoSEQ Assay. The source is immuneACCESS, and TCRdb retained only in-frame sequences with V and J called. Part of the clones is not carried over; for the studies checked, unresolved V genes explain less than half of this, and the remainder is unexplained. The sample table contains about 62,000 clones; only one count was recorded for less than 85% of them. Roughly a tenth of the sample belongs to the ten largest clones.

Broader findings and caveats from the paper: The antigen specificity of the peripheral T cells that underwent clonal expansion was not determined. Low levels of normalized T-cell clonal expansion were also seen in some patients who did not respond. After ivuxolimab, CD8+ T cells had more expanded clones than CD4+ T cells on average. At doses from 0.1 to 3.0 mg/kg, clonal expansion was seen in both CD4+ and CD8+ blood T cells between baseline and week 6. In partial responders in the 0.1-3.0 mg/kg groups, normalized peripheral clonal expansion was found to be among the lowest, especially among CD8+ T cells.

CDR1 and CDR2 are read off the germline V gene as MNHNS and SASEGT. Germline trimming amounts to 2 bases on V and 4 bases on J, with 8 as the count of junction bases outside the gene matches. The CDR3 runs 15 amino acids, cysteine and phenylalanine included. The kept DNA is CDR3 alone, 45 bases in frame from the first base. This sequence was found in an adult with an advanced solid tumor such as melanoma, head and neck, liver or kidney cancer. The chain is made from TRBV6-1 and TRBJ2-7; TRBD2 matches 7 bases in the middle. Sequencing used CD4+ or CD8+ T cells sorted from blood, obtained in a trial of the OX40 agonist ivuxolimab. In nucleotides, the sequence is TGTGCCAGCAGTGAACTGGCGGGAGAGGGATACGAGCAGTACTTC. The resulting protein is CASSELAGEGYEQYF.